The clone carrying this T cell receptor (beta chain) counts as medium-sized. Antigen: not known. Thyroid surgery was performed in patients who had received no treatment beforehand. The data were obtained in a study of metastatic and nonmetastatic thyroid tumors. Across the whole study: Across peripheral blood and tumor or nodule tissue samples taken from malignant and benign thyroid patients, the repertoires were compared with one another.

The length of the CDR3 is 17 residues. Trimming removed 6 bases from V and 4 bases from J; junction bases left unmatched: 14. From germline, CDR1 is MNHEY and CDR2 SVGAGI. Authors' analysis steps: Clinicopathological groups of papillary thyroid cancer showed CDR3 differences that were used to build a distant-metastasis classifier. TCRdb reprocessed the PCR reads via MiXCR. These V and J calls originate from TCRdb's pipeline instead of the authors' own analysis. The table shows 30,000 to 35,000 clones, with approximately 20% occurring only once. Overall study results and limits: Benign nodules reportedly had significantly lower TCR beta diversity than malignant thyroid tumors in blood and tumor.

Sequencing was carried out using blood. This receptor was identified in a female donor with papillary thyroid cancer or a benign thyroid nodule (not recorded which). Some clones in this sample may be carry-over from other donors' samples. The rearrangement uses TRBV6-5 and TRBJ2-1, with 8 nucleotides matching TRBD2. The CDR3 loop is CASSPPRGGAGYNEQFF. The CDR3 DNA reads as TGTGCCAGCAGCCCACCCCGGGGGGGGGCGGGTTACAATGAGCAGTTCTTC.